This TCR beta chain is drawn from a study of read filtering for tumor transcriptome and immune sequencing. Study in general: The cohort had some 16 men and approximately 13 women aged about 47 to 80, mean approximately 66 years. TCR-mapped reads were about 3.5 to 10.27 million with IR-seq versus about 85 to 1,300 with RNA-seq.

This clonotype was observed many times. The library was built from roughly 400 ng RNA with molecular barcoded adaptors for alpha/delta and beta/gamma chains. In TCRdb, the reads were re-called with MiXCR into one record per CDR3 protein. Of about 46,000 distinct CDR3 sequences listed, over 9.5% are singletons. V shed 4 bases, J shed 1 base, and the junction held 5 bases outside the gene matches. Germline lookup yields CDR1 SGHTA and CDR2 FQGNSA. This CDR3 spans 15 amino acids. Sequencing was performed on a population of CD138-negative cells sorted from bone marrow. J is TRBJ2-5 and V is TRBV7-2, with 8 bases aligning to TRBD1. This clonotype was sampled from a donor aged 40 or older with multiple myeloma. The CDR3 loop is CASSSNRGIQETQYF. Written as DNA, the CDR3 is TGTGCCAGCAGCTCCAACAGGGGGATCCAAGAGACCCAGTACTTC. The variable domain in full, with the rest retrieved from reference TRBV7-2 and TRBJ2-5, is GAGVSQSPSNKVTEKGKDVELRCDPISGHTALYWYRQSLGQGLEFLIYFQGNSAPDKSGLPSDRFSAERTGGSVSTLTIQRTQQEDSAVYLCASSSNRGIQETQYFGPGTRLLVL.